This T cell receptor beta chain was captured by sequencing in a study of patients and donors after allogeneic stem cell transplantation. One entry per CDR3 protein results from TCRdb running MiXCR on the RT-PCR reads. Found here are around 240,000 distinct CDR3 sequences, 13% to 15% of them singletons; the top ten hold approximately 10%. This TCR was sampled from a human donor who was either an allogeneic HSCT recipient or a stem cell or donor lymphocyte infusion donor (not recorded which). It is not recorded whose cells these are; they may come from a transplant donor. The sequencing sample was made of blood, either unsorted or a sorted T cell fraction (not recorded which).

The CDR3 region has the DNA TGTGCTAGTGAACAGAGCTCCTACAATGAGCAGTTCTTC. It yields the protein CASEQSSYNEQFF. The chain links TRBV12-5 to TRBJ2-1, with D hard to call. The germline CDR1 and CDR2 sequences are LGHNT and FRNRAP. The CDR3 is made up of 13 amino acids. Trimming took 7 bases from V and 0 from J, leaving 7 bases between them. Together with reference TRBV12-5 and TRBJ2-1, the CDR3 gives the full variable domain: DARVTQTPRHKVTEMGQEVTMRCQPILGHNTVFWYRQTMMQGLELLAYFRNRAPLDDSGMPKDRFSAEMPDATLATLKIQPSEPRDSAVYFCASEQSSYNEQFFGPGTRLTVL.